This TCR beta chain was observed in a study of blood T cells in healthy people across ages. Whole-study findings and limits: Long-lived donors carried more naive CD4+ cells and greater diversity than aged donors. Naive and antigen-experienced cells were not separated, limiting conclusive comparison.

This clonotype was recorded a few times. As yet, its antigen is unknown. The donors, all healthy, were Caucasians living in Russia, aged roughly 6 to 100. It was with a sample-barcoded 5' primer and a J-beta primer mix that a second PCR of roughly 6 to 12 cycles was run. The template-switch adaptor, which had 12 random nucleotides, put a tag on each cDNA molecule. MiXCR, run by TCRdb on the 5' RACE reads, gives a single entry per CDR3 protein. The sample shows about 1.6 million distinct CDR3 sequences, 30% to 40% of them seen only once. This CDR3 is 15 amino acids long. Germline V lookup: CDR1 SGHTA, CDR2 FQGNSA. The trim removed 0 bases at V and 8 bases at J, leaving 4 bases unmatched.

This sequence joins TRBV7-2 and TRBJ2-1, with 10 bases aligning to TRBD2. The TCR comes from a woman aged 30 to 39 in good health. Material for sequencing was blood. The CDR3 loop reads CASSLAAGGPYEQFF. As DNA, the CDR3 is TGTGCCAGCAGCTTAGCAGCGGGAGGGCCCTATGAGCAGTTCTTC.